Shown below are 21 T cell receptor beta chains from a single sample sequenced in a study of blood T cell repertoires in COVID-19. Clones were sequenced by immunoSEQ multiplex PCR, and TCRdb holds only the in-frame ones, with some missing. The sample gives 75,000 or so clones, approximately 84% of which show up once; around 5.3% is in the top ten. Input material: peripheral blood. Receptors were obtained from a man aged 55 to 70 with active or convalescent COVID-19.

This chain uses TRBV11-1 with TRBJ2-2, with D possibly TRBD1 on 7 matching bases. This CDR3 is 16 amino acids long. Germline loops: CDR1 SGHAT, CDR2 FQDESV (reference sequence). Trimming removed 4 bases at V and 6 bases at J, with 18 bases between. CDR3 nucleotides: TGTGCCAGCAGCTCCGGGCGGGCAGGGGGGCCCGGGGAGCTGTTTTTT. Protein sequence: CASSSGRAGGPGELFF.

The chain uses TRBV6-5 and TRBJ1-2; 10 bases fit TRBD1. CDR3 length: 15 amino acids. Germline V CDR1 and CDR2: MNHEY, SVGAGI. V dropped 4 bases and J dropped 8; count of bases not matched to a gene: 10. CDR3: CASSSFDRGQWGYTF. As DNA, the CDR3 is TGTGCCAGCAGTTCGTTCGACAGGGGGCAGTGGGGCTACACCTTC.

This clone showed up just once. The V call is TRBV7-2, the J call TRBJ2-3; TRBD1 might be the D (5 bases). This CDR3 region has 14 residues. Trimming pared 1 base from V and 2 bases from J, leaving 7 bases between. Germline lookup yields CDR1 SGHTA and CDR2 FQGNSA. CDR3 in amino acids: CASSLEGITDTQYF. In DNA, the CDR3 is TGTGCCAGCAGCTTAGAGGGGATCACAGATACGCAGTATTTT. The whole variable domain, filled in from reference TRBV7-2 and TRBJ2-3, reads GAGVSQSPSNKVTEKGKDVELRCDPISGHTALYWYRQSLGQGLEFLIYFQGNSAPDKSGLPSDRFSAERTGGSVSTLTIQRTQQEDSAVYLCASSLEGITDTQYFGPGTRLTVL.

This clone was seen once. The gene calls are TRBV18 and TRBJ2-1; TRBD1 matches at 11 bases. Looked up from germline, CDR1 is KGHSH and CDR2 is LQKENI. The CDR3 consists of 15 residues. V shed 8 bases and J 6 bases; nucleotides not matched to a gene: 9. Written as DNA, the CDR3 is TGTGCCAGCATAATTACCGGGACAGGGGGCAATGAGCAGTTCTTC. Amino acid sequence: CASIITGTGGNEQFF. Drawing the rest from reference TRBV18 and TRBJ2-1, the complete variable domain is NAGVMQNPRHLVRRRGQEARLRCSPMKGHSHVYWYRQLPEEGLKFMVYLQKENIIDESGMPKERFSAEFPKEGPSILRIQQVVRGDSAAYFCASIITGTGGNEQFFGPGTRLTVL.

The chain couples TRBV7-2 to TRBJ2-7; D might be TRBD1 (9 bases). Deletions cut 1 base from V and 3 bases from J, with 25 bases between. The CDR3 spans 19 residues. Germline-derived CDR1 and CDR2 are SGHTA and FQGNSA. As DNA, the CDR3 is TGTGCCAGCAGCTTAGTAGCGGGGACAGGGCCCCAACACTACTACGAGCAGTACTTC. Its protein is CASSLVAGTGPQHYYEQYF. The full variable domain, completed using reference TRBV7-2 and TRBJ2-7, is GAGVSQSPSNKVTEKGKDVELRCDPISGHTALYWYRQSLGQGLEFLIYFQGNSAPDKSGLPSDRFSAERTGGSVSTLTIQRTQQEDSAVYLCASSLVAGTGPQHYYEQYFGPGTRLTVT.

The chain employs TRBV19 and TRBJ1-2, with D tentatively TRBD1 (5 bases). V lost 6 bases and J 0 bases, leaving 23 bases between the germline ends. The CDR3 runs 18 residues. Germline V gene lookup returns CDR1 LNHDA and CDR2 SQIVND (reference sequence). The CDR3 is CASSYSHWGGTSNYGYTF. The CDR3 bases are TGTGCCAGTAGCTATTCCCACTGGGGCGGCACCTCTAACTATGGCTACACCTTC. Drawing the rest from reference TRBV19 and TRBJ1-2, the complete variable domain is DGGITQSPKYLFRKEGQNVTLSCEQNLNHDAMYWYRQDPGQGLRLIYYSQIVNDFQKGDIAEGYSVSREKKESFPLTVTSAQKNPTAFYLCASSYSHWGGTSNYGYTFGSGTRLTVV.

The chain combines TRBV19 with TRBJ2-2; TRBD1 matches at 10 bases. V gave up 6 bases and J gave up 5 bases; unmatched junction bases: 9. The germline V gene has CDR1 LNHDA and CDR2 SQIVND (reference sequence). The CDR3 consists of 16 residues. The CDR3 loop reads CASRSNPGQGTGELFF. The CDR3 nucleotides read TGTGCCAGTAGATCGAATCCGGGACAGGGGACCGGGGAGCTGTTTTTT.

This clone was observed a few times. The chain couples TRBV9 to TRBJ2-3; 12 bases fit TRBD2. The germline CDR1 and CDR2 sequences are SGDLS and YYNGEE. The J segment lost 3 bases and the V segment lost 3 bases, leaving 8 bases of the junction unmatched. This CDR3 has 17 amino acids. CDR3 loop: CASSGSSGTSGTDTQYF. DNA for the CDR3: TGTGCCAGCAGCGGGTCTTCCGGGACTAGCGGGACAGATACGCAGTATTTT. Based on the CDR3 plus reference TRBV9 and TRBJ2-3, the full variable domain is DSGVTQTPKHLITATGQRVTLRCSPRSGDLSVYWYQQSLDQGLQFLIQYYNGEERAKGNILERFSAQQFPDLHSELNLSSLELGDSALYFCASSGSSGTSGTDTQYFGPGTRLTVL.

The chain couples TRBV19 to TRBJ2-7; the match to TRBD1 covers 11 bases. J was trimmed by 3 bases and V by 2 bases; bases with no gene match: 6. This CDR3 is built from 16 residues. Germline CDR1 is LNHDA and CDR2 is SQIVND (reference sequence). The CDR3 DNA reads as TGTGCCAGTAGTATATCCCCGGGACAGGGGGTCTACGAGCAGTACTTC. This translates into CASSISPGQGVYEQYF.

V usage is TRBV9 and J usage is TRBJ1-4; tentative D call: TRBD1 (6 bases). V was pared by 3 bases and J by 0 bases, with 12 bases between. CDR1 and CDR2 (germline): SGDLS, YYNGEE. There are 16 residues in the CDR3. The CDR3 nucleotides are TGTGCCAGCAGCGCCCTCAGGGGTGCAACTAATGAAAAACTGTTTTTT. As protein: CASSALRGATNEKLFF.

The rearrangement joins TRBV18 to TRBJ1-3, with 9 bases fitting TRBD1. Germline V lookup: CDR1 KGHSH, CDR2 LQKENI. With V trimmed by 8 bases and J by 0 bases, 5 bases remained unmatched. The CDR3 has 15 residues. CDR3 in DNA: TGTGCCAGCACGGACAGGGGATTCTCTGGAAACACCATATATTTT. Its translation: CASTDRGFSGNTIYF.

This clone was picked up one time. The genes are TRBV6-2 or TRBV6-3 and TRBJ1-2; D perhaps matches TRBD1 (6 bases). Germline values: CDR1 MNHEY, CDR2 SVGEGT. The V and J ends lost 0 bases and 7 bases respectively, with 15 bases between them. CDR3 length: 15 amino acids. As DNA, the CDR3 is TGTGCCAGCAGTTACTCCCCAGGGGACGCGAGTGGCTACACCTTC. Amino acids: CASSYSPGDASGYTF.

The V call is TRBV24-1, the J call TRBJ1-1; perhaps TRBD1 as D (5 bases). Germline V gene sequence: CDR1 KGHDR, CDR2 SFDVKD. V lost 3 bases and J 0 bases, leaving 19 bases between the germline ends. This CDR3 comprises 18 residues. The CDR3 protein is CATSDLAWGRGLNTEAFF. In nucleotides, the CDR3 is TGTGCCACCAGTGATCTCGCTTGGGGCCGCGGCCTGAACACTGAAGCTTTCTTT.

In this sample, this clone turned up once. The genes are TRBV7-9 and TRBJ2-5; maybe TRBD2 (6 bases). CDR1 and CDR2 from the germline V gene are SEHNR and FQNEAQ (reference sequence). The CDR3 consists of 15 residues. Trimming left V 2 bases short and J 1 base short, with 11 bases between. CDR3 sequence reads: CASSLSALAQETQYF. In nucleotides, the CDR3 is TGTGCCAGCAGCTTAAGCGCACTAGCCCAAGAGACCCAGTACTTC.

The chain is built from TRBV5-4 and TRBJ1-2; no reliable D call. The CDR3 has 13 residues. Germline assignment: CDR1 SGHNT and CDR2 YYREEE (reference sequence). V was cut by 2 bases and J by 4 bases, with 9 bases left in between. In DNA, the CDR3 is TGTGCCAGCAGCTTAGATACTACCTATGGCTACACCTTC. Its protein product is CASSLDTTYGYTF.

This clone was found many times. V is TRBV5-6 and J is TRBJ2-1, with a weak D call TRBD1 (5 bases). The germline V and J ends were trimmed by 0 bases and 5 bases, with 12 bases remaining between them. The germline V gene encodes CDR1 SGHDT and CDR2 YYEEEE. The CDR3 runs 15 residues. The CDR3 bases are TGTGCCAGCAGCTTGGTACAGGTGTTTCACAATGAGCAGTTCTTC. The encoded protein is CASSLVQVFHNEQFF.

The chain uses TRBV2 and TRBJ2-1; 12 nucleotides line up with TRBD2. J gave up 8 bases and V 4 bases, and 6 bases lay outside the gene matches. Germline values: CDR1 SNHLY, CDR2 FYNNEI. The CDR3 is 15 residues long. The CDR3 bases are TGTGCCAGCAGTGTTACTAGCGGGGGGTGGTATGAGCAGTTCTTC. Amino acids: CASSVTSGGWYEQFF.

J is TRBJ1-5 and V is TRBV12-5; D not resolved. V dropped 6 bases and J dropped 0 bases, with 6 bases sitting between them. The CDR3 sequence is 13 residues long. Germline V lookup: CDR1 LGHNT, CDR2 FRNRAP. CDR3 coding DNA: TGTGCTAGTGGAATATATAGCAATCAGCCCCAGCATTTT. This gives the protein CASGIYSNQPQHF.

The CDR3 reads CASSETGTGGHGYTF. As DNA, the CDR3 is TGTGCCAGCAGTGAAACCGGGACAGGGGGCCATGGCTACACCTTC. The rearrangement joins TRBV25-1 to TRBJ1-2; 12 bases are shared with TRBD1. The CDR3 loop spans 15 amino acids. The ends lost 2 bases at V and 6 bases at J; junction bases unmatched: 4. Per germline, CDR1 MGHDK and CDR2 SYGVNS.

This chain joins TRBV3-1 (or the pseudogene TRBV3-2) and TRBJ2-7, with 7 nucleotides matching TRBD1. CDR1 and CDR2 (germline): LGHDT, YNNKEL (reference sequence). This CDR3 has 13 amino acids. Trimming at V came to 4 bases and at J to 4 bases, leaving 4 bases not matched to a gene. In DNA, the CDR3 is TGTGCCAGCAGCCCGACAGGGAGATACGAGCAGTACTTC. Its translation: CASSPTGRYEQYF.

J is TRBJ2-7 and V is TRBV6-2 or TRBV6-3, with TRBD1 matching 7 bases. The V gene's germline CDR1 is MNHEY and CDR2 SVGEGT. The V gene end was trimmed by 5 bases and the J gene end by 3 bases; junction bases not matched to a gene: 1. This CDR3 spans 12 amino acids. The CDR3: CASSGDSYEQYF. CDR3 DNA sequence: TGTGCCAGCAGTGGGGACAGCTACGAGCAGTACTTC.